A single TCR beta chain is shown here with its context. This clonotype occurred many times. The specificity of this receptor is unknown. No base-level quality is on record; no much larger clone is a single base apart. V sheds 5 bases and J sheds 6 bases, leaving 13 bases between their ends. Reading the germline V gene gives CDR1 SGHTA and CDR2 FQGNSA. The CDR3 covers 14 residues, taking in both the cysteine and the phenylalanine. The entry retains the CDR3 DNA only, 42 bases that are in frame from base 1. This record comes from a study of T cell repertoires in cytomegalovirus infection (dated by TCRdb to about 2019). For the study in its entirety: Donor HLA type was relevant to the analysis, because carriage of CMV infection together with the matching HLA type was indicated by public TCR beta signatures.

The paper's findings and limits, for the study overall: In the ex vivo response, HLA-C-restricted CMV-specific TCR beta clonotypes were dominant, and in two of eight donors the single most frequent clonotype came from this HLA-C-restricted group. In both this cohort and an independent roughly 400-donor cohort, the cumulative frequency of public TCR beta family members distinguished carriers of CMV infection plus the relevant HLA type.

TCRdb shows the sequencer as Illumina HiSeq 1500. In-frame beta chains were kept once TCRdb had trimmed the public reads at Q25 with fastp and called clones with MiXCR. Every distinct CDR3 protein forms one entry, paired with its most common genes and DNA. Within this sample are about 140,000 distinct CDR3 sequences, with about 6.1% of them counted one time only. The top ten hold roughly 17% of the sample. Recombination joined TRBV7-2 with TRBJ2-2; TRBD1 is a weak D gene call, 6 bases matching. The sequencing sample was made of PBMCs. This TCR was sampled from a human donor in good health (CMV status not recorded). Some clones in this sample may be carry-over from other donors' samples. The encoded CDR3 is CASSPGTLSGELFF. The DNA sequence follows: TGTGCCAGCAGCCCTGGGACACTGTCCGGGGAGCTGTTTTTT.